What follows is one T cell receptor beta chain and its context. This receptor's antigen is unknown. No base quality information exists; no much larger clone differs at one position. The cohort consisted of 600 to 750 healthy bone marrow donors. All cohort members were sampled while nominally healthy, although unrecorded immune exposures were likely present. The donor was CMV seronegative and was included in the group of a few hundred seronegative cohort members. A peripheral blood sample was collected from each donor, and TCR beta sequencing was performed on peripheral blood mononuclear cells. The Qiagen DNeasy Blood Extraction Kit was used to extract genomic DNA from the blood cell samples. The sample is drawn from a study of cytomegalovirus exposure and HLA in healthy donors (dated 2017 in TCRdb). For the wider study: An earlier analysis of roughly 500 of the donors reported more than 250 Gb of sequence data and approximately 110 million unique TCR beta sequences from 150 million to 200 million T cells. Roughly five DR-DQ haplotypes were handled as single units for association and clustering because linkage in the cohort was strong. Typing coverage differed by locus: A, B, C, DRB1 and DQB1 were typed in roughly 629-630 donors, DQA1 in 522, DPA1 in 600 to 610, and DPB1 in 472. The T cell repertoires of 700 or so subjects were profiled by immunosequencing and related to cytomegalovirus serostatus. Roughly 290 gigabases of sequencing data and approximately 91 million unique TCR sequences made up an early release that covered about 640 HLA-typed donors. Both class I and class II loci were covered by HLA typing, at four-digit resolution. In a later analysis, previously published TCR beta repertoires from hundreds of donors were re-analyzed and high-resolution HLA genotyping was added so that TCR occurrence patterns could be studied. An earlier analysis of approximately 580 of the donors used high-throughput TCR beta sequencing to judge whether each TCR beta V gene segment behaved as functional or pseudogenic. The study aimed to test whether cataloging public T cell receptors could reveal signatures of past pathogen exposure. Donor age, sex, ethnicity and CMV serostatus were compiled together with the repertoire data. Genome-wide SNP genotypes for about 60% of the roughly 670 donors were used in a later genetic analysis, which treated that subset as a discovery cohort. On average, over 200,000 unique TCR beta nucleotide sequences were sequenced per donor among several hundred genotyped donors of the cohort, with around 19% of those sequences being non-productive. All discovery cohort repertoires had been generated using a single sequencing platform. The study combined high-throughput TCR immunosequencing, statistical association of individual TCRs with disease status, and machine learning to predict cytomegalovirus infection status. Of the 350 to 450 genotyped donors, roughly 85% fell in the genetic ancestry cluster associated with self-reported Caucasian donors. The later analysis used no new phenotypic data to find candidate immune exposures, relying instead on TCR beta sequences and their occurrence across donors. A separate validation cohort of roughly 130 different subjects was used in addition to the 666-subject first cohort. Study-level results and caveats: The only immune exposure information available for the cohort was CMV serostatus. A later analysis found that HLA-associated TCR beta chains were more clonally expanded and had lower generation probabilities than equally common non-associated chains. The authors suggested that the approach could potentially be generalized to other disease states and immunological phenotypes. In the study, 150 to 200 TCR beta chains were listed as associated with cytomegalovirus. Specific HLA alleles were associated with 16,951 TCR beta sequences at a false discovery rate of 0.05 in a later analysis. The cohort was sequenced for TCR beta chains only, and without alpha or paired-chain data the features that could be detected were limited. A group of highly shared sequence variants was considered likely to be a technical artifact of the sequencing pipeline. While some public TCRs were present in many individuals, most TCR sequences turned up only very rarely across donors. HLA typing was unavailable for some donors at each locus, so association tests used only the typed subset. Correlated functional status among segregating V segments might be attributable to linkage disequilibrium, but an unknown experimental factor could not be ruled out. A few of the identified cytomegalovirus-associated TCR beta chains were confirmed in vitro to be specific for cytomegalovirus antigens. A later analysis reported that several top co-occurrence clusters appeared linked to parvovirus B19, influenza, CMV and Epstein-Barr virus. A further reported finding was that TCR beta sequences accurately predicted the HLA-A and HLA-B alleles for most subjects in the first cohort. Presence/absence analyses assumed roughly uniform sequencing depth across donors, an assumption that may not hold. Some IMGT-functional V segments, including TRBV6-2 and TRBV6-3, could not be distinguished by the 87-base-pair reads and were therefore excluded. In an earlier analysis of 450 to 750 of the donors, most TCR beta V segments appeared in productive rearrangements about 90% or about 30% of the time, broadly matching IMGT annotations. According to a later analysis, TCR association rates differed among HLA loci, with DRB1 alleles showing the most associated TCRs and HLA-C alleles showing the fewest. Cytomegalovirus status was reported to be diagnosed by the classifier with high specificity and sensitivity in both the original and validation cohorts. Strong co-occurrence of HLA alleles, especially DR and DQ, made assigning TCR associations to individual alleles difficult. Because counts were too low, roughly 18 rarely observed V segments, including chromosome 9 orphons, were left out of the earlier analysis of roughly 600 of the donors. An association between a missense DCLRE1C variant and V-gene and J-gene trimming of TCR beta chains was found in a later genetic analysis and replicated in an independent cohort. In a later genetic analysis, fewer N-insertions in productive TCRs were reported among donors in an Asian-associated ancestry cluster than the 666-donor mean. Most CMV-associated TCR beta chains appeared to be HLA-restricted in a later analysis, and the HLA associations seemed to be driven largely by CMV exposure.

Receptor libraries were prepared by the immunoSEQ multiplex PCR assay. For the multiplex PCR, a mixture combining 60 forward primers for TCR Vbeta segments and 13 reverse primers for TCR Jbeta segments was used. The CDR3 region of rearranged TCR beta genes was amplified from genomic DNA with a multiplex PCR assay. The Illumina HiSeq System was used to sequence the amplified TCR beta libraries as 87-base-pair reads. Per the original workflow: A later analysis counted 75 million to 100 million unique TCR beta chains across the 690 or so repertoires, and 9 million to 14 million of these chains were shared by at least two donors. Raw reads were error-corrected and collapsed into unique sequences with a nearest-neighbor algorithm that merged closely related sequences to remove PCR and sequencing errors. To assign V, D and J gene segments, CDR3 sequences were aligned to IMGT reference sequences. For a sequence to be retained, a match of at least six nucleotides was required to both a V gene segment and a J gene segment. A rearrangement was called productive if the CDR3 had no stop codons and remained in frame with V and J, and every other rearrangement was called non-productive. CDR3 was defined according to IMGT convention as the region running from the second conserved V-encoded cysteine to the conserved J-encoded phenylalanine. In an earlier analysis of just under 600 of the donors, sequences lacking an unambiguous match to a single V gene segment were excluded. An earlier analysis of 500 to 600 of the donors classified V segments as functional when productive rearrangements were above 56.7% and as segregating when the standard deviation between donors was above 5%. A statistical classification framework was built for diagnosing cytomegalovirus status from the catalog of TCR beta chain sequences. In a later analysis, V and J genes were assigned by comparing TCR nucleotide sequences against IMGT/GENE-DB human TR gene sequences. In a later analysis, CDR3 sequences and most-parsimonious VDJ recombination scenarios were assigned using the TCRdist pipeline. A later analysis defined each TCR beta chain by its CDR3 amino acid sequence plus V-gene family, and excluded reads lacking a unique V-gene family. As a way to deal with suspected cross-contamination and a sequencing artifact, a later analysis dropped under 600 nucleotide sequences that were highly shared and had low generation probability. For each public chain, a later analysis derived a clonal expansion index from normalized ranks of inferred template counts within each repertoire. In a later analysis, generation probabilities were computed with a VDJ recombination model fitted to out-of-frame rearrangements, and the resulting probabilities were checked against IGoR. A later analysis scored TCR-TCR, TCR-HLA and TCR-CMV co-occurrence with hypergeometric tests, applying a repertoire-size bias correction to TCR pairs. In a later analysis, false discovery rates were estimated by permuting HLA or CMV assignments 20 times. In a later analysis, co-occurring TCRs were grouped with DBSCAN, and TCRdist sequence similarity was added when clustering was performed within HLA-allele-positive subsets. Repertoires with fewer than 30,000 or more than 120,000 public chains, plus five repertoires with anomalous nucleotide sharing, were excluded from co-occurrence clustering. What TCRdb holds here is the immuneACCESS table cut down to in-frame rearrangements. Part of the clones is not present; checked against another copy, under half of the missing clones reflect an unresolved V gene, and the others are unexplained. The V and J calls and clone size come from that table; D and trimming were worked out from the DNA. The sample table shows more than 150,000 clones, and less than 80% are seen once. 1.5% to 2% of the sample rests with the top ten.

The V end loses 8 bases and the J end loses 7 bases, and a stretch of 9 bases separates them. CDR1 and CDR2 are read off the germline V gene (reference sequence) as DFQATT and SNEGSKA. The CDR3 measures 9 amino acids from cysteine to phenylalanine. This entry keeps only the CDR3 DNA: 27 bases, framed from base 1. The sample comprised PBMCs. The chain is made from TRBV20-1 and TRBJ2-7; the D gene assignment is ambiguous. This receptor was taken from a man between 18 and 35 years old in good health and CMV-seronegative. At the DNA level, the sequence is TGCAGTCCAGCCGGGGAGCAGTACTTC. Translated, it gives CSPAGEQYF.